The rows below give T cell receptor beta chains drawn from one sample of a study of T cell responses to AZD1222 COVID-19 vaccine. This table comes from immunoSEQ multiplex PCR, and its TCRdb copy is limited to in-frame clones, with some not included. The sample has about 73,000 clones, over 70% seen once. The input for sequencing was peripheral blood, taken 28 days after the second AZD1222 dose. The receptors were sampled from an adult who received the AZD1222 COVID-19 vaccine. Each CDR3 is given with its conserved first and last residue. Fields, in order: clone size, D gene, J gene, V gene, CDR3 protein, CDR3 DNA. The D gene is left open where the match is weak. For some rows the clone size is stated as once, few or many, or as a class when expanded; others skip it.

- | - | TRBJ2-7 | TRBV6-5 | CASSYTDSYEQYF | TGTGCCAGCAGTTACACGGACAGTTACGAGCAGTACTTC
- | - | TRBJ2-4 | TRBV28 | CASSPTRDSGRNIQYF | TGTGCCAGCAGTCCTACTAGGGACTCCGGGAGAAACATTCAGTACTTC
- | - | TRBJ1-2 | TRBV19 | CASSIDVFRTTGYTF | TGTGCCAGTAGTATAGACGTCTTCAGGACTACCGGCTACACCTTC
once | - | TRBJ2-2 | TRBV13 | CASSLARGTGELFF | TGTGCCAGCAGCTTAGCGAGGGGAACCGGGGAGCTGTTTTTT
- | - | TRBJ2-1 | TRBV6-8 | CASRAGENEQFF | TGTGCCAGCAGAGCGGGTGAGAATGAGCAGTTCTTC
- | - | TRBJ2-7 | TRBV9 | CASSVFAEGSSYEQYF | TGTGCCAGCAGCGTATTTGCCGAGGGGAGCTCCTACGAGCAGTACTTC
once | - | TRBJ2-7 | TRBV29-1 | CSVELGEQYF | TGCAGCGTTGAACTCGGGGAGCAGTACTTC
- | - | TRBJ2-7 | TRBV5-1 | CASSLAGSPSYEQYF | TGCGCCAGCAGCTTGGCCGGTAGCCCCTCCTACGAGCAGTACTTC
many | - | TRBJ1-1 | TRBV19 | CASSPAGLNTEAFF | TGTGCCAGTAGCCCCGCAGGGCTGAACACTGAAGCTTTCTTT
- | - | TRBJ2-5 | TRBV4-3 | CASSQGGPLGEETQYF | TGCGCCAGCAGCCAAGGGGGACCCCTGGGGGAAGAGACCCAGTACTTC
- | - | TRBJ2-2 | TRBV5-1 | CASSFGGGGNTGELFF | TGCGCCAGCAGCTTCGGAGGGGGCGGGAACACCGGGGAGCTGTTTTTT
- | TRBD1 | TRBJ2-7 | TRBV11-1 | CASSLTRQGYEQYF | TGTGCCAGCAGCTTAACCAGACAGGGCTACGAGCAGTACTTC
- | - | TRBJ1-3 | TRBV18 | CASSLTLSGNTIYF | TGTGCCAGCTCATTGACTTTATCTGGAAACACCATATATTTT
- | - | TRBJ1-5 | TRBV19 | CASRGWTDYSNQPQHF | TGTGCCAGTAGAGGCTGGACAGACTATAGCAATCAGCCCCAGCATTTT
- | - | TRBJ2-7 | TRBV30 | CAWSVRQALSYEQYF | TGTGCCTGGAGTGTACGACAGGCACTATCCTACGAGCAGTACTTC
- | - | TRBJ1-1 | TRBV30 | CAWSGGMNTEAFF | TGTGCCTGGAGCGGGGGGATGAACACTGAAGCTTTCTTT
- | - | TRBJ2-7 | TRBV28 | CASTMGRGRTRSYEQYF | TGTGCCAGCACTATGGGCAGGGGCAGAACCCGCTCCTACGAGCAGTACTTC
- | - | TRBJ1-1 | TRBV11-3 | CASSLGSGGAFF | TGTGCCAGCAGCTTAGGTTCAGGAGGCGCTTTCTTT
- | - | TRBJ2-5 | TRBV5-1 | CASSLVGAGETQYF | TGCGCCAGCAGCTTGGTGGGGGCAGGAGAGACCCAGTACTTC
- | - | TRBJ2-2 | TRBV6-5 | CASSYSTGELFF | TGTGCCAGCAGTTACTCGACCGGGGAGCTGTTTTTT
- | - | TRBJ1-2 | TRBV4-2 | CASSQGEGQDLNGYTF | TGTGCCAGCAGCCAAGGGGAGGGGCAGGACCTAAATGGCTACACCTTC
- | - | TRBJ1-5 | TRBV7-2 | CASSSNLGEPQHF | TGTGCCAGCAGCTCAAACCTAGGTGAGCCCCAGCATTTT
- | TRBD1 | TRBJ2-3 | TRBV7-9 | CASSSPWTGGNTDTQYF | TGTGCCAGCAGCTCCCCCTGGACAGGGGGCAACACAGATACGCAGTATTTT
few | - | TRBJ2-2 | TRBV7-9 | CASSLDETTGELFF | TGTGCCAGCAGCTTAGATGAGACCACCGGGGAGCTGTTTTTT
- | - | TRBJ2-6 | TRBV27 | CASANIQTGLSGANVLTF | TGTGCCAGCGCAAACATCCAGACAGGCCTCTCTGGGGCCAACGTCCTGACTTTC
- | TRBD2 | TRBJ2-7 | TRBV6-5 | CASSYSLAGGSYEQYF | TGTGCCAGCAGTTACTCCTTAGCGGGGGGCTCCTACGAGCAGTACTTC
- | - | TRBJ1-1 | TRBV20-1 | CSASMNTEAFF | TGCAGTGCCTCGATGAACACTGAAGCTTTCTTT
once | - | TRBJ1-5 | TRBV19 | CASTLPGQPQHF | TGTGCCAGTACCCTCCCTGGGCAGCCCCAGCATTTT
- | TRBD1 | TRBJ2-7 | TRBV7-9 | CASSKRTGDEQYF | TGTGCCAGCAGCAAAAGGACAGGGGACGAGCAGTACTTC
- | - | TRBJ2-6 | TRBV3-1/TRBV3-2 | CASSQVRGANVLTF | TGTGCCAGCAGCCAAGTTAGAGGGGCCAACGTCCTGACTTTC
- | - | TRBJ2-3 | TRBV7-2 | CASKTGISTDTQYF | TGTGCCAGCAAAACAGGGATAAGCACAGATACGCAGTATTTT
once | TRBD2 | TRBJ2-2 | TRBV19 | CASSIAGGGELFF | TGTGCCAGTAGTATCGCGGGAGGCGGGGAGCTGTTTTTT
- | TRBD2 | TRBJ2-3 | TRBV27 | CVSRRAGAVDTQYF | TGTGTCAGCCGGAGGGCGGGAGCGGTAGATACGCAGTATTTT
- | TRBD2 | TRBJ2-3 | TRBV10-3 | CAISESKAGVPRGTDTQYF | TGTGCCATCAGTGAGTCGAAGGCGGGGGTTCCTAGAGGCACAGATACGCAGTATTTT
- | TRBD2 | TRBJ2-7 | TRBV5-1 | CASSLEAGEVSYEQYF | TGCGCCAGCAGCTTGGAAGCGGGAGAGGTATCCTACGAGCAGTACTTC
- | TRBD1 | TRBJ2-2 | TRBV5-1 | CASSLAPTGGLVGELFF | TGCGCCAGCAGCTTGGCCCCTACAGGGGGCTTGGTCGGGGAGCTGTTTTTT
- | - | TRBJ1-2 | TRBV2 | CATSKTGSTSGYGYTF | TGTGCCACCTCTAAGACGGGAAGTACCTCTGGCTATGGCTACACCTTC
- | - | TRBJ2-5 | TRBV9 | CASSASVSGPPERETQYF | TGTGCCAGCAGCGCTTCGGTAAGCGGTCCCCCCGAGAGAGAGACCCAGTACTTC
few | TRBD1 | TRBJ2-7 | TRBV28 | CASNPGQGDEQYF | TGTGCCAGCAACCCGGGACAGGGCGACGAGCAGTACTTC
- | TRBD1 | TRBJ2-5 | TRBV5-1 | CASSPGTGDETQYF | TGCGCCAGCAGCCCCGGGACAGGGGACGAGACCCAGTACTTC
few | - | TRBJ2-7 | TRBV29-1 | CSVVQIYEQYF | TGCAGCGTTGTACAAATCTACGAGCAGTACTTC
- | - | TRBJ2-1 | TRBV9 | CASSAVGGKGNEQFF | TGTGCCAGCAGCGCGGTGGGCGGTAAAGGGAATGAGCAGTTCTTC
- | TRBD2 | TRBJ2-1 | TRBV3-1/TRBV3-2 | CASRTLAFSNEQFF | TGTGCCAGCAGAACACTAGCGTTCTCCAATGAGCAGTTCTTC
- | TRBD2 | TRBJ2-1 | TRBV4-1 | CASSQEWGLAANEQFF | TGCGCCAGCAGCCAAGAGTGGGGACTAGCGGCAAATGAGCAGTTCTTC
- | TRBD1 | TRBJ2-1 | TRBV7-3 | CASSPQGQGSGDEQFF | TGTGCCAGCAGCCCCCAGGGACAGGGTTCGGGGGATGAGCAGTTCTTC
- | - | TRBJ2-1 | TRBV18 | CASSPRETQNNEQFF | TGTGCCAGCTCACCACGTGAGACGCAAAACAATGAGCAGTTCTTC
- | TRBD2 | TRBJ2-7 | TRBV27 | CASSGTSGSFEQYF | TGTGCCAGCAGTGGGACTAGCGGGAGTTTCGAGCAGTACTTC
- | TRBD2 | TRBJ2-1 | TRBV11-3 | CASSFGLGLAGGAYNEQFF | TGTGCCAGCAGCTTCGGCCTGGGACTAGCGGGAGGGGCCTACAATGAGCAGTTCTTC
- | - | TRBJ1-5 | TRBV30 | CAWIYLRTGKCNQPQHF | TGTGCCTGGATATATCTCCGGACGGGAAAATGCAATCAGCCCCAGCATTTT
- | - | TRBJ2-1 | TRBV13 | CASSLGLRARDNEQFF | TGTGCCAGCAGCTTAGGCCTAAGGGCTAGAGACAATGAGCAGTTCTTC
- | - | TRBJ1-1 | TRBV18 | CASSIVTTEAFF | TGTGCCAGCTCTATTGTGACCACTGAAGCTTTCTTT
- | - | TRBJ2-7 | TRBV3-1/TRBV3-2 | CASSQEGHEQYF | TGTGCCAGCAGCCAAGAAGGCCACGAGCAGTACTTC
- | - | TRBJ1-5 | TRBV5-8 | CASSSGATISNQPQHF | TGTGCCAGCAGCTCCGGGGCCACTATTAGCAATCAGCCCCAGCATTTT
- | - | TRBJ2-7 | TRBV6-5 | CASSSPEGRYEQYF | TGTGCCAGCAGTTCGCCAGAAGGTCGGTACGAGCAGTACTTC
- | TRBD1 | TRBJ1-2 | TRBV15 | CATSRATGGGGGYGYTF | TGTGCCACCAGCAGAGCAACAGGGGGCGGAGGGGGCTATGGCTACACCTTC
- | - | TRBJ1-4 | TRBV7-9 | CASSPGVTGGEKLFF | TGTGCCAGCAGCCCAGGGGTTACCGGGGGTGAAAAACTGTTTTTT
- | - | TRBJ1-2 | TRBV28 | CASSQLSGSYGYTF | TGTGCCAGCAGCCAACTATCAGGGTCCTATGGCTACACCTTC
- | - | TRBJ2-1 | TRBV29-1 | CSVQTGSYNEQFF | TGCAGCGTCCAGACAGGCTCCTACAATGAGCAGTTCTTC
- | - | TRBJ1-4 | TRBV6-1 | CASSGRGGLGRNEKLFF | TGTGCCAGCAGTGGGAGGGGCGGACTTGGGCGTAATGAAAAACTGTTTTTT